This TCR beta chain was profiled in a study of T cell responses to AZD1222 COVID-19 vaccine. This CDR3 is 14 amino acids long. Germline values: CDR1 MGHRA, CDR2 YSYEKL. J lost 3 bases, V lost 8 bases, and 8 bases had no gene match. Worth noting for this clone: Its antigen is undetermined.

Findings of the study overall: Spike-specific TCR breadth rose after two AZD1222 doses, and depth rose as well.

Method: immunoSEQ multiplex PCR; TCRdb's copy keeps in-frame clones and lacks some. The data contain approximately 120,000 clones, 91% of them singletons. The receptor's source is an adult in good health. The source material was peripheral blood, sampled on day 0 of AZD1222 vaccination. This chain joins TRBV4-1 and TRBJ1-1, with 8 nucleotides matching TRBD1. CDR3 loop: CASRGQVGDTEAFF. Here the CDR3 DNA reads TGCGCCAGCCGGGGACAGGTCGGTGACACTGAAGCTTTCTTT.